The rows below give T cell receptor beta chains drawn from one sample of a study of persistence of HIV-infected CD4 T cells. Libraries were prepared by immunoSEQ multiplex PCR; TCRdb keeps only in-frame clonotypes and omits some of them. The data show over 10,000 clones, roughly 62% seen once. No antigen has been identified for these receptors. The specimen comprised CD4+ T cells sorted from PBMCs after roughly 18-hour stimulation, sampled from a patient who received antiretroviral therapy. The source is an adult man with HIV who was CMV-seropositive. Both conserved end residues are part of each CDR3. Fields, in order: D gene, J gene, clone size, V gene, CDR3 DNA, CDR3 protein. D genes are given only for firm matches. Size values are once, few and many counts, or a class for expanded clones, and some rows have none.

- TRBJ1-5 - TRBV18 TGTGCCAGCTCACCAGAGAGCAATCAGCCCCAGCATTTT CASSPESNQPQHF
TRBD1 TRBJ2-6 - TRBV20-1 TGCAGTGCTAGTGGTCAGGGGGCTCACTCTGGGGCCAACGTCCTGACTTTC CSASGQGAHSGANVLTF
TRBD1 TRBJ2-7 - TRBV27 TGTGCCAGCAGTTTATTTAGGACAGGGCCCTCCGAGCAGTACTTC CASSLFRTGPSEQYF
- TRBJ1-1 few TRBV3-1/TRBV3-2 TGTGCCAGCAGCCGCACAGGGATGACTGAAGCTTTCTTT CASSRTGMTEAFF
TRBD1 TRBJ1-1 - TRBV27 TGTGCCAGCAGTTCACGACAGGGGAACACTGAAGCTTTCTTT CASSSRQGNTEAFF
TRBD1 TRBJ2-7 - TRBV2 TGTGCCAGCAGAACGACAGGGGGCGAAACCTACGAGCAGTACTTC CASRTTGGETYEQYF
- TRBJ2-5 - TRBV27 TGTGCCAGCAGTTTGAGGAGGGGGGAGACCCAGTACTTC CASSLRRGETQYF
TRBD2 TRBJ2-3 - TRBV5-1 TGCGCCAGCAAGACTAGCGGGGCTCGCACAGATACGCAGTATTTT CASKTSGARTDTQYF
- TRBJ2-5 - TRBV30 TGTGCCTGGAGTCAACGGACCCGAGAGACCCAGTACTTC CAWSQRTRETQYF
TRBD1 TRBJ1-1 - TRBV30 TGTGCCTGGAAACATCGCGGGCAGGGGGCTACTGAAGCTTTCTTT CAWKHRGQGATEAFF
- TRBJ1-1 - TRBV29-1 TGCAGCGTTGATGCCCACGCTGGGCGAACTGAAGCTTTCTTT CSVDAHAGRTEAFF
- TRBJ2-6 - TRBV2 TGTGCCAGCAGCCGGGGGCGCTCTGGGGCCAACGTCCTGACTTTC CASSRGRSGANVLTF
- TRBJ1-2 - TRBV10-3 TGTGCCTCCTACGGGGCAGGGAATGGCTACACCTTC CASYGAGNGYTF
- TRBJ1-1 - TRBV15 TGTGCCACCAGCAGAGTGGGGGGGCCATCGAACACTGAAGCTTTCTTT CATSRVGGPSNTEAFF
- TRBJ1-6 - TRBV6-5 TGTGCCAGCAGCCGCGGGGTTAGTTATAATTCACCCCTCCACTTT CASSRGVSYNSPLHF
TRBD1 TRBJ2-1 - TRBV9 TGTGCCAGCAGCGTGGGACAGGGCCCGCATGAGCAGTTCTTC CASSVGQGPHEQFF
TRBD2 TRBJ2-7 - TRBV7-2 TGTGCCAGCAGCTTAGCGCCGGGACTAGCGGGGGGCTACGAGCAGTACTTC CASSLAPGLAGGYEQYF
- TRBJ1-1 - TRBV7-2 TGTGCCAGCAGCTTAGTGGGCAAGAACACTGAAGCTTTCTTT CASSLVGKNTEAFF
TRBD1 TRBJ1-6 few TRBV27 TGTGCCAGCAGTTCCCGACAGGGAAGTGAATCACCCCTCCACTTT CASSSRQGSESPLHF
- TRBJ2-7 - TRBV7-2 TGTGCCAGCAGCAAGGGTAGCGGTTACTACGAGCAGTACTTC CASSKGSGYYEQYF
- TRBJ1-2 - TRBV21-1 TGTGCCAGACTCGGGGGGGGCGCCTTCTATGGCTACACCTTC CARLGGGAFYGYTF
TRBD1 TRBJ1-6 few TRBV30 TGTGCCTGGAGTAGGCCCCCAACAGGGGCTAATAATTCACCCCTCCACTTT CAWSRPPTGANNSPLHF